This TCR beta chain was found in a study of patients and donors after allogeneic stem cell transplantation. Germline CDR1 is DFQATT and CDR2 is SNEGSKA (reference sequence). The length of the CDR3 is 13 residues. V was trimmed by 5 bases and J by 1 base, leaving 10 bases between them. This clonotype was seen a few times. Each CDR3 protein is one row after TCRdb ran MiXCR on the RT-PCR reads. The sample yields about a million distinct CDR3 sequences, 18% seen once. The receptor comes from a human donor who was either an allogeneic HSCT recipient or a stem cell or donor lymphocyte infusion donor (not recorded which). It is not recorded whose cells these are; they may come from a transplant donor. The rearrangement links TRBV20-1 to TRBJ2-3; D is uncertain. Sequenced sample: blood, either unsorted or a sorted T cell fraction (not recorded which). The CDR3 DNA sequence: TGCAGTGCTGGAAAGACTGGCACAGATACGCAGTATTTT. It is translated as CSAGKTGTDTQYF.